A selection of T cell receptor beta chains follows, all from one sample in a study of blood T cell repertoires in COVID-19. This table comes from immunoSEQ multiplex PCR, and its TCRdb copy is limited to in-frame clones, with some not included. The table lists more than 40,000 clones, 80% to 90% of them singletons, with less than 3% in the top ten. The sequenced sample consisted of peripheral blood. All receptors derive from a woman of 80 years or more with acute or convalescent COVID-19. The CDR3 runs from the conserved cysteine through the conserved F or W. A D gene is named only where the DNA matches it firmly. Rows give clone size only sometimes, using once, few, many, or a class for an expanded clone.

cdr3_length: 12; clone_size: .; j_call: TRBJ1-1; v_call: TRBV10-3; d_call: TRBD1; cdr3_aa: CAISQGATEAFF; cdr3_nt: TGTGCCATCAGCCAGGGGGCGACTGAAGCTTTCTTT
cdr3_length: 13; clone_size: .; j_call: TRBJ1-1; v_call: TRBV19; d_call: .; cdr3_aa: CASSIREGSEAFF; cdr3_nt: TGTGCCAGTAGTATAAGGGAGGGAAGCGAAGCTTTCTTT
cdr3_length: 14; clone_size: .; j_call: TRBJ2-7; v_call: TRBV5-6; d_call: .; cdr3_aa: CASSMTGTPYEQYF; cdr3_nt: TGTGCCAGCAGCATGACCGGGACACCTTACGAGCAGTACTTC
cdr3_length: 12; clone_size: .; j_call: TRBJ2-1; v_call: TRBV9; d_call: TRBD2; cdr3_aa: CASSARGVEQFF; cdr3_nt: TGTGCCAGCAGCGCCCGGGGGGTCGAGCAGTTCTTC
cdr3_length: 14; clone_size: .; j_call: TRBJ1-6; v_call: TRBV3-1/TRBV3-2; d_call: .; cdr3_aa: CASSQPGPNSPLHF; cdr3_nt: TGTGCCAGCAGCCAACCTGGGCCGAATTCACCCCTCCACTTT
cdr3_length: 14; clone_size: .; j_call: TRBJ1-6; v_call: TRBV13; d_call: TRBD1; cdr3_aa: CASSKGTGRSPLHF; cdr3_nt: TGTGCCAGCAGCAAAGGGACAGGGCGGTCACCCCTCCACTTT
cdr3_length: 15; clone_size: .; j_call: TRBJ1-1; v_call: TRBV27; d_call: TRBD1; cdr3_aa: CATRTGAEPWTEAFF; cdr3_nt: TGTGCCACCCGGACAGGGGCGGAACCGTGGACTGAAGCTTTCTTT
cdr3_length: 15; clone_size: .; j_call: TRBJ1-6; v_call: TRBV30; d_call: .; cdr3_aa: CAWRSPSTYNSPLHF; cdr3_nt: TGTGCCTGGAGGAGCCCTAGTACCTATAATTCACCCCTCCACTTT
cdr3_length: 14; clone_size: .; j_call: TRBJ2-3; v_call: TRBV6-5; d_call: TRBD2; cdr3_aa: CAVRTSRSTDTQYF; cdr3_nt: TGTGCCGTTAGGACTAGCCGGAGCACAGATACGCAGTATTTT
cdr3_length: 16; clone_size: .; j_call: TRBJ1-4; v_call: TRBV7-9; d_call: .; cdr3_aa: CASSLGQPATNEKLFF; cdr3_nt: TGTGCCAGCAGCCTCGGACAGCCTGCAACTAATGAAAAACTGTTTTTT
cdr3_length: 15; clone_size: .; j_call: TRBJ1-5; v_call: TRBV7-4; d_call: .; cdr3_aa: CASSLGRDPNQPQHF; cdr3_nt: TGTGCCAGCAGCTTGGGGAGGGACCCCAATCAGCCCCAGCATTTT
cdr3_length: 15; clone_size: once; j_call: TRBJ1-3; v_call: TRBV19; d_call: TRBD1; cdr3_aa: CASSPGQFSGNTIYF; cdr3_nt: TGTGCCAGTAGTCCGGGACAGTTCTCTGGAAACACCATATATTTT
cdr3_length: 15; clone_size: .; j_call: TRBJ1-1; v_call: TRBV5-6; d_call: TRBD1; cdr3_aa: CASSSRTGMNTEAFF; cdr3_nt: TGTGCCAGCAGCTCCCGGACAGGAATGAACACTGAAGCTTTCTTT
cdr3_length: 14; clone_size: .; j_call: TRBJ1-4; v_call: TRBV20-1; d_call: .; cdr3_aa: CSASSRPTNEKLFF; cdr3_nt: TGCAGTGCCAGTTCCCGTCCAACTAATGAAAAACTGTTTTTT
cdr3_length: 15; clone_size: .; j_call: TRBJ1-6; v_call: TRBV19; d_call: .; cdr3_aa: CASSSGRGYNSPLHF; cdr3_nt: TGTGCCAGTAGTTCGGGGAGGGGGTATAATTCACCCCTCCACTTT
cdr3_length: 13; clone_size: .; j_call: TRBJ1-2; v_call: TRBV30; d_call: .; cdr3_aa: CAWETGVGGGYTF; cdr3_nt: TGTGCCTGGGAAACGGGAGTCGGGGGTGGCTACACCTTC
cdr3_length: 15; clone_size: .; j_call: TRBJ2-3; v_call: TRBV7-9; d_call: TRBD2; cdr3_aa: CASSRGGFIEDTQYF; cdr3_nt: TGTGCCAGCAGTCGGGGGGGTTTCATTGAAGATACGCAGTATTTT
cdr3_length: 14; clone_size: .; j_call: TRBJ2-7; v_call: TRBV12-5; d_call: TRBD1; cdr3_aa: CASGAQGAVDEQYF; cdr3_nt: TGTGCTAGTGGTGCTCAGGGGGCCGTCGACGAGCAGTACTTC
cdr3_length: 16; clone_size: .; j_call: TRBJ2-6; v_call: TRBV25-1; d_call: TRBD1; cdr3_aa: CASSAATGAGANVLTF; cdr3_nt: TGTGCCAGCAGTGCCGCTACAGGGGCTGGGGCCAACGTCCTGACTTTC
cdr3_length: 15; clone_size: .; j_call: TRBJ1-5; v_call: TRBV19; d_call: .; cdr3_aa: CASRLGGYSNQPQHF; cdr3_nt: TGTGCCAGTAGATTGGGGGGGTATAGCAATCAGCCCCAGCATTTT
cdr3_length: 13; clone_size: .; j_call: TRBJ1-2; v_call: TRBV5-5; d_call: .; cdr3_aa: CASSLGDHGGYTF; cdr3_nt: TGTGCCAGCAGCTTGGGAGACCACGGGGGCTACACCTTC
cdr3_length: 17; clone_size: once; j_call: TRBJ1-3; v_call: TRBV3-1/TRBV3-2; d_call: .; cdr3_aa: CASSQGLLESSGNTIYF; cdr3_nt: TGTGCCAGCAGCCAGGGACTTCTTGAAAGCTCTGGAAACACCATATATTTT
cdr3_length: 13; clone_size: .; j_call: TRBJ1-4; v_call: TRBV18; d_call: .; cdr3_aa: CASSPRENEKLFF; cdr3_nt: TGTGCCAGCTCACCACGGGAGAATGAAAAACTGTTTTTT
cdr3_length: 15; clone_size: .; j_call: TRBJ1-1; v_call: TRBV6-6; d_call: .; cdr3_aa: CASSYRPDGGTEAFF; cdr3_nt: TGTGCCAGCAGTTACAGACCGGACGGGGGCACTGAAGCTTTCTTT
cdr3_length: 15; clone_size: .; j_call: TRBJ2-7; v_call: TRBV6-1; d_call: .; cdr3_aa: CASSTGVRGSYEQYF; cdr3_nt: TGTGCCAGCAGCACGGGCGTAAGGGGCTCCTACGAGCAGTACTTC
cdr3_length: 15; clone_size: once; j_call: TRBJ1-5; v_call: TRBV6-6; d_call: .; cdr3_aa: CASSYWAGNKQPQHF; cdr3_nt: TGTGCCAGCAGTTACTGGGCAGGGAACAAACAGCCCCAGCATTTT
cdr3_length: 15; clone_size: .; j_call: TRBJ1-1; v_call: TRBV7-6; d_call: .; cdr3_aa: CASSPQEGSHTEAFF; cdr3_nt: TGTGCCAGCAGCCCCCAGGAGGGCTCGCACACTGAAGCTTTCTTT
cdr3_length: 11; clone_size: .; j_call: TRBJ1-2; v_call: TRBV6-5; d_call: .; cdr3_aa: CASRTGNGYTF; cdr3_nt: TGTGCCAGCAGAACAGGGAACGGCTACACCTTC
cdr3_length: 16; clone_size: .; j_call: TRBJ2-1; v_call: TRBV7-9; d_call: TRBD2; cdr3_aa: CASSAHSGGAINEQFF; cdr3_nt: TGTGCCAGCAGCGCCCATAGCGGGGGGGCAATCAATGAGCAGTTCTTC
cdr3_length: 14; clone_size: .; j_call: TRBJ2-5; v_call: TRBV5-8; d_call: TRBD1; cdr3_aa: CASSLGQGRETQYF; cdr3_nt: TGTGCCAGCAGCTTAGGACAGGGTCGGGAGACCCAGTACTTC
cdr3_length: 14; clone_size: .; j_call: TRBJ1-2; v_call: TRBV20-1; d_call: .; cdr3_aa: CSASDSSLNYGYTF; cdr3_nt: TGCAGTGCTAGTGACAGTTCCCTTAACTATGGCTACACCTTC
cdr3_length: 14; clone_size: .; j_call: TRBJ2-1; v_call: TRBV23-1; d_call: .; cdr3_aa: CASSQCPRGNEQFF; cdr3_nt: TGCGCCAGCAGTCAGTGCCCCAGGGGAAATGAGCAGTTCTTC
cdr3_length: 13; clone_size: .; j_call: TRBJ1-4; v_call: TRBV11-2; d_call: .; cdr3_aa: CASSLSNREKLFF; cdr3_nt: TGTGCCAGCAGCTTATCCAATAGAGAAAAACTGTTTTTT
cdr3_length: 13; clone_size: few; j_call: TRBJ2-1; v_call: TRBV12-3/TRBV12-4; d_call: .; cdr3_aa: CASGGFSYNEQFF; cdr3_nt: TGTGCCAGCGGCGGGTTCTCCTACAATGAGCAGTTCTTC
cdr3_length: 16; clone_size: .; j_call: TRBJ2-2; v_call: TRBV11-2; d_call: TRBD1; cdr3_aa: CASSLPTGPYTGELFF; cdr3_nt: TGTGCCAGCAGCTTACCGACAGGGCCCTACACCGGGGAGCTGTTTTTT
cdr3_length: 14; clone_size: once; j_call: TRBJ1-3; v_call: TRBV5-4; d_call: TRBD1; cdr3_aa: CASSFRDRGLMAVF; cdr3_nt: TGTGCCAGCAGCTTCCGGGACAGGGGGCTCATGGCGGTTTTT
cdr3_length: 15; clone_size: .; j_call: TRBJ2-5; v_call: TRBV23-1; d_call: .; cdr3_aa: CASSQSFSREETQYF; cdr3_nt: TGCGCCAGCAGTCAATCTTTTTCTAGAGAGGAGACCCAGTACTTC
cdr3_length: 14; clone_size: .; j_call: TRBJ1-3; v_call: TRBV19; d_call: .; cdr3_aa: CASSKTHSGNTIYF; cdr3_nt: TGTGCCAGTAGTAAAACACACTCTGGAAACACCATATATTTT
cdr3_length: 14; clone_size: few; j_call: TRBJ1-5; v_call: TRBV19; d_call: .; cdr3_aa: CASSIQGAEQPQHF; cdr3_nt: TGTGCCAGTAGTATCCAGGGTGCGGAACAGCCCCAGCATTTT
cdr3_length: 16; clone_size: .; j_call: TRBJ1-3; v_call: TRBV6-5; d_call: TRBD1; cdr3_aa: CASSYSIQGAPNTIYF; cdr3_nt: TGTGCCAGCAGTTACTCGATCCAGGGGGCGCCGAACACCATATATTTT
cdr3_length: 18; clone_size: .; j_call: TRBJ1-1; v_call: TRBV14; d_call: .; cdr3_aa: CASSQDWRVAAMNTEAFF; cdr3_nt: TGTGCCAGCAGCCAAGATTGGAGGGTAGCAGCAATGAACACTGAAGCTTTCTTT
cdr3_length: 12; clone_size: .; j_call: TRBJ2-5; v_call: TRBV18; d_call: .; cdr3_aa: CASSPQRETQYF; cdr3_nt: TGTGCCAGCTCACCCCAACGGGAGACCCAGTACTTC
cdr3_length: 14; clone_size: .; j_call: TRBJ2-7; v_call: TRBV9; d_call: TRBD2; cdr3_aa: CPRSEIAGGGEQYF; cdr3_nt: TGCCCCCGCAGCGAGATCGCGGGGGGAGGGGAGCAGTACTTC
cdr3_length: 13; clone_size: .; j_call: TRBJ2-7; v_call: TRBV4-1; d_call: .; cdr3_aa: CASSPPQGFEQYF; cdr3_nt: TGCGCCAGCAGCCCCCCCCAGGGGTTCGAGCAGTACTTC